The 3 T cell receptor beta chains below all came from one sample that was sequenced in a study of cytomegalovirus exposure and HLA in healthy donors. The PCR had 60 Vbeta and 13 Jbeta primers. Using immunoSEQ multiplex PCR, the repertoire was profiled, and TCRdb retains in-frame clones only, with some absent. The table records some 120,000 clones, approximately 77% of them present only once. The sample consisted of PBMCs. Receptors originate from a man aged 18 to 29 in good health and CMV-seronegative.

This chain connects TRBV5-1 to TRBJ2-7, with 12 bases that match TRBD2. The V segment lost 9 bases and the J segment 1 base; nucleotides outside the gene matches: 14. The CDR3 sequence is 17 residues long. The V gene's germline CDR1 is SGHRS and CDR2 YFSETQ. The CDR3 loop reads CATSRGLAGSTSYEQYF. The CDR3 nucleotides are TGCGCCACCTCTCGGGGACTAGCGGGTTCCACTTCCTACGAGCAGTACTTC.

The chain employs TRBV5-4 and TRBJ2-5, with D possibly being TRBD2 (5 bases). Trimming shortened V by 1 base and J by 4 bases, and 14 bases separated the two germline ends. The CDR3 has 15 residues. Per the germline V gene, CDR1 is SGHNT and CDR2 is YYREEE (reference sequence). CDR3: CASSLKKEVRETQYF. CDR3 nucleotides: TGTGCCAGCAGCTTGAAGAAGGAGGTGAGAGAGACCCAGTACTTC.

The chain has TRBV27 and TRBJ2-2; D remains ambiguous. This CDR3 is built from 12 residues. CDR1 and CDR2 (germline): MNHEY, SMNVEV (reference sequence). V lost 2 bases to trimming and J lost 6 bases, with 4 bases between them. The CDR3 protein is CASSLRAGELFF. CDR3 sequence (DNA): TGTGCCAGCAGTTTACGGGCCGGGGAGCTGTTTTTT.